Listed below are T cell receptor beta chains from one sample, sequenced in a study of T cells in tumors and immune-related adverse events. Data came from immunoSEQ multiplex PCR; TCRdb stores just in-frame clones and leaves some out. The sample holds fewer than 25,000 clones, 75% to 95% seen once. The sample here was lymph node tissue, taken from a patient treated with anti-PD-1 therapy. The receptors here all came from a female donor with metastatic renal cell carcinoma. The CDR3 runs from the conserved cysteine through the conserved F or W. The order of the fields is D gene, V gene, J gene, clone size, CDR3 DNA, CDR3 protein. A D gene is named only where the DNA matches it firmly. Some rows have no size entry. The others give once, few or many, or a class for an expanded clone.

>TRBD2|TRBV7-6|TRBJ2-3|-
TGTGCCAGCAGCTCTAGCGGGACCGGGCAGTATTTT
CASSSSGTGQYF
>-|TRBV6-6|TRBJ1-1|-
TGTGCCAGCAGTTACCGTGAGACAGTGGAAGCTTTCTTT
CASSYRETVEAFF
>-|TRBV2|TRBJ2-5|-
TGTGCCAGCAGTGAAGCGCGACTAGACAGGCACTTC
CASSEARLDRHF
>-|TRBV9|TRBJ1-4|-
TGTGCCAGCAGCGTTAGTTTACCACGATTTAATGAAAAACTGTTTTTT
CASSVSLPRFNEKLFF
>TRBD1|TRBV5-1|TRBJ2-2|-
TGCGCCAGCAGCCCCCCGACAGGGTCGAACACCGGGGAGCTGTTTTTT
CASSPPTGSNTGELFF
>-|TRBV5-4|TRBJ2-1|-
TGTGCCAGCAGCTTGGCCAAGGGAGCTAATATTCCAAATGAGCAGTTCTTC
CASSLAKGANIPNEQFF
>-|TRBV27|TRBJ2-3|-
TGTGCCAGCAGTACGGGCCTTTTCACAGATACGCAGTATTTT
CASSTGLFTDTQYF
>-|TRBV4-2|TRBJ2-3|-
TGTGCCAGCAGCCCGGGACTCACTACAGATACGCAGTATTTT
CASSPGLTTDTQYF
>-|TRBV6-1|TRBJ2-3|-
TGTGCCAGCAGGCGACTTGCGACTAGCACAGATACGCAGTATTTT
CASRRLATSTDTQYF
>-|TRBV28|TRBJ2-7|few
TGTGCCAGCAGTTCCCCCTACGAGCAGTACTTC
CASSSPYEQYF
>-|TRBV4-2|TRBJ1-2|once
TGTGCCAGCAGCCAAGAGAAAATATTCTATGGCTACACCTTC
CASSQEKIFYGYTF
>TRBD2|TRBV7-6|TRBJ2-5|-
TGTGCCAGCAGCTCAACCGGGACTAGCGGGGGGCAAGAGACCCAGTACTTC
CASSSTGTSGGQETQYF
>-|TRBV7-2|TRBJ2-5|-
TGTGCCAGCAGCCGGGACTCCGAAGAGACCCAGTACTTC
CASSRDSEETQYF
>-|TRBV2|TRBJ2-5|-
TGTGCCAGCAGTGATGGGCCCCGGATCGAGACCCAGTACTTC
CASSDGPRIETQYF
>-|TRBV11-3|TRBJ2-7|-
TGTGCCAGCAGCCACCCCGAAGCAGGAGGGACCTACGAGCAGTACTTC
CASSHPEAGGTYEQYF
>-|TRBV6-1|TRBJ1-2|-
TGTGCCAGCAGGGGAAACTATGGCTACACCTTC
CASRGNYGYTF
>-|TRBV7-2|TRBJ2-5|-
TGTGCCAGCAGCCCGGGACCCCAAGAGACCCAGTACTTC
CASSPGPQETQYF
>-|TRBV4-3|TRBJ1-1|-
TGCGCCAGCAGCCAAGACAGGGACATGAACACTGAAGCTTTCTTT
CASSQDRDMNTEAFF
>-|TRBV2|TRBJ1-5|-
TGTGCCAGCAGTGAAAGAGGGGGGGGACTTGAGAATGAGCCCCAGCATTTT
CASSERGGGLENEPQHF
>-|TRBV19|TRBJ1-2|once
TGTGCCAGTAGTACGGCAGGGGAGGACTATGGCTACACCTTC
CASSTAGEDYGYTF
>TRBD2|TRBV23-1|TRBJ2-1|-
TGCGCCAGCAGTCAGACTAGCGGGGGGCTCAGACAGTACAATGAGCAGTTCTTC
CASSQTSGGLRQYNEQFF
>-|TRBV7-2|TRBJ2-3|-
TGTGCCAGCAGCGATAGCGGACGGACGCAGTATTTT
CASSDSGRTQYF
>-|TRBV5-8|TRBJ1-1|-
TGTGCCAGCAGCTTTTTTCGGGGAGTCGACACTGAAGCTTTCTTT
CASSFFRGVDTEAFF
>TRBD1|TRBV25-1|TRBJ1-5|-
TGTGCCAGCAGGGGCCAGGGGGCCCAGCATTTT
CASRGQGAQHF
>TRBD1|TRBV7-9|TRBJ1-1|-
TGTGCCAGCAGCTGGGGAGGGTCGGGGAACAGGGGTCGTGGCACTGAAGCTTTCTTT
CASSWGGSGNRGRGTEAFF
>-|TRBV28|TRBJ1-2|-
TGTGCCAGCAGTCCTCCGGACAGTTTCAACTATGGCTACACCTTC
CASSPPDSFNYGYTF
>-|TRBV6-6|TRBJ1-6|once
TGTGCCAGCAGTTACGGGCAGACTAATTCACCCCTCCACTTT
CASSYGQTNSPLHF
>TRBD1|TRBV6-1|TRBJ2-1|-
TGTGCCAGCAGCCTAGGGGGCCAAAACTACAATGAGCAGTTCTTC
CASSLGGQNYNEQFF
>TRBD1|TRBV19|TRBJ1-3|once
TGTGCCAGTAGTCCGCGGACAGGGGGTGGAAACACCATATATTTT
CASSPRTGGGNTIYF
>-|TRBV7-9|TRBJ2-2|-
TGTGCCAGCAGACCCCTCGGAGCGCCGAACACCGGGGAGCTGTTTTTT
CASRPLGAPNTGELFF
>-|TRBV28|TRBJ1-2|-
TGTGCCAGCAGTTTCGGGCGGGGAGGGAGCACCTTC
CASSFGRGGSTF
>-|TRBV7-9|TRBJ1-1|once
TGTGCCAGCAGCCCAGGAGGTACTGAAGCTTTCTTT
CASSPGGTEAFF
>-|TRBV4-3|TRBJ2-3|-
TGCGCCAGCAGCCAAGATGCACTCACAGATACGCAGTATTTT
CASSQDALTDTQYF
>-|TRBV4-3|TRBJ1-2|-
TGCGCCAGCAGCCAAGATACAGGGACAAGCTATGGCTACACCTTC
CASSQDTGTSYGYTF
>-|TRBV19|TRBJ1-2|-
TGTGCCAGCAAGAGGATGGGACTGGTGCGTGGCTACACCTTC
CASKRMGLVRGYTF
>-|TRBV18|TRBJ1-6|-
TGTGCCAGCTCACCAGAGACAGTTAATTCACCCCTCCACTTT
CASSPETVNSPLHF
>-|TRBV7-6|TRBJ1-1|few
TGTGCCAGCAGCTTAGAACGGGGCACTGAAGCTTTCTTT
CASSLERGTEAFF
>-|TRBV7-2|TRBJ2-3|-
TGTGCCAGCAGCCCCAGCACAGATACGCAGTATTTT
CASSPSTDTQYF
>TRBD1|TRBV6-6|TRBJ1-4|once
TGTGCCAGCAACAAAGACAGGGTGATTGAAAAACTGTTTTTT
CASNKDRVIEKLFF
>TRBD2|TRBV27|TRBJ2-2|-
TGTGCCAGCAGTTTACGGACTAGCGGGGGCACCGGGGAGCTGTTTTTT
CASSLRTSGGTGELFF
>-|TRBV23-1|TRBJ2-7|-
TGCGCCAGCAGTCAATCCAGACTTTCCTACGAGCAGTACTTC
CASSQSRLSYEQYF
>-|TRBV30|TRBJ1-2|-
TGTGCCTGGAGGGGGACATTGTGGGGCTACACCTTC
CAWRGTLWGYTF
>-|TRBV6-6|TRBJ2-2|-
TGTGCCAGCAAAAAGCTAGAGAACACCGGGGAGCTGTTTTTT
CASKKLENTGELFF
>TRBD1|TRBV5-1|TRBJ2-2|few
TGCGCCAGCAGCTCGGGGACAGGGGCGGTTGTTTGGTCCACCGGGGAGCTGTTTTTT
CASSSGTGAVVWSTGELFF
>TRBD1|TRBV19|TRBJ2-2|-
TGTGCCAGTAGAGCATGGACAGGGGAGGGAACCGGGGAGCTGTTTTTT
CASRAWTGEGTGELFF
>TRBD2|TRBV5-1|TRBJ2-3|few
TGCGCCAGCAGCTTGGTGCGGGGGGGGCCCACAGATACGCAGTATTTT
CASSLVRGGPTDTQYF
>-|TRBV18|TRBJ1-4|-
TGTGCCAGCTCACCACAAGGGGTTGCAACTAATGAAAAACTGTTTTTT
CASSPQGVATNEKLFF
>-|TRBV7-8|TRBJ1-2|-
TGTGCCAGCAGCTTGACAGCCCCTAACTATGGCTACACCTTC
CASSLTAPNYGYTF
>-|TRBV9|TRBJ2-1|-
TGTGCCAGCAGCGTAGGAAGCTACAATGAGCAGTTCTTC
CASSVGSYNEQFF